The clone carrying this TCR beta chain was seen more than once but under ten times. The antigen remains unidentified. PCR primers comprised 60 Vbeta and 13 Jbeta primers. Produced via immunoSEQ multiplex PCR; TCRdb's table is partial and in-frame only. The sample contains 65,000 to 70,000 clones, about 75% of which appear only once. The sample belongs to a study of cytomegalovirus exposure and HLA in healthy donors. The wider study: Out of 150 million to 200 million T cells, an earlier analysis found around 120 million unique TCR beta sequences in total. The study's findings and limits: Analyzed later, association rates of TCRs varied across HLA loci, with DRB1 most and HLA-C fewest. When a later analysis was performed, an Asian-associated ancestry cluster reportedly had fewer N-insertions than the roughly 700-donor mean.

Germline CDR1 SGHRS, CDR2 YFSETQ. The CDR3 totals 13 residues. V was pared by 3 bases and J by 12 bases, with 9 bases of the junction left unmatched. This clonotype was sampled from a woman aged 25-40 years in good health and CMV-seropositive. The chain is built from TRBV5-1 and TRBJ2-1; 7 nucleotides align to TRBD1. The sequencing sample was made of PBMCs. This CDR3 reads CASSSSPTGRQFF. The DNA of the CDR3 is TGCGCCAGCAGCTCAAGTCCGACAGGGAGGCAGTTCTTC.